The present T cell receptor beta chain was sequenced within a study of cytomegalovirus exposure and HLA in healthy donors. Trimming removed 7 bases at V and 0 bases at J, with 16 bases between. The CDR3 extends over 15 amino acids. Germline-derived CDR1 and CDR2 are MNHEY and SMNVEV (reference sequence). Researchers ran the PCR with 60 Vbeta and 13 Jbeta primers. Method: immunoSEQ multiplex PCR; TCRdb's copy keeps in-frame clones and lacks some. The sample includes around 75,000 clones. Sequences were obtained from PBMCs. This sequence was found in a boy aged 5-17 years in good health and CMV-seronegative. The chain combines TRBV27 with TRBJ2-7, with D perhaps matching TRBD1 (6 bases). CDR3 DNA: TGTGCCAGCACCCGAACACAGGGTAGCTCCTACGAGCAGTACTTC. It yields the protein CASTRTQGSSYEQYF.